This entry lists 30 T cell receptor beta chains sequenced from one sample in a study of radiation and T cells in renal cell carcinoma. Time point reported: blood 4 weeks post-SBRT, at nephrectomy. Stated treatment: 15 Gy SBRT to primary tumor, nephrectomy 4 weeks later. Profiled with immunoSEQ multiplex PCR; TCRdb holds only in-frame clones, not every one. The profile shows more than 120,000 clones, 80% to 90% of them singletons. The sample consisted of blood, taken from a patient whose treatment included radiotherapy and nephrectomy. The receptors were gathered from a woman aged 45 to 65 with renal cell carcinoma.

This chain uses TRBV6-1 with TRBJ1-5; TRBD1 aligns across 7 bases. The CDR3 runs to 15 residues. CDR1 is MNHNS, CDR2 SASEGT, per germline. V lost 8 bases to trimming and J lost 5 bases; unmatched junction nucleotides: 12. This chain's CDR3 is CASQTDRVRHQPQHF. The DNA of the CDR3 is TGTGCCAGCCAGACCGACAGGGTAAGGCATCAGCCCCAGCATTTT.

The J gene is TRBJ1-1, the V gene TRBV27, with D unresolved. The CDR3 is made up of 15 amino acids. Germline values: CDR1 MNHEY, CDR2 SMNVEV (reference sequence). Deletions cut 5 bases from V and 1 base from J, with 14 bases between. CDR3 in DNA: TGTGCCAGCAGTCCCCGACGCAGCCGGAACACTGAAGCTTTCTTT. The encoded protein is CASSPRRSRNTEAFF.

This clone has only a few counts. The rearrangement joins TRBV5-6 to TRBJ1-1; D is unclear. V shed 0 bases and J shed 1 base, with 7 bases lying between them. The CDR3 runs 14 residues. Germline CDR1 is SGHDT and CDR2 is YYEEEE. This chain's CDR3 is CASSLAVRNTEAFF. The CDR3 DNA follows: TGTGCCAGCAGCTTGGCGGTCAGGAACACTGAAGCTTTCTTT. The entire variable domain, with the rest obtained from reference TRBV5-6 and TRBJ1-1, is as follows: DAGVTQSPTHLIKTRGQQVTLRCSPKSGHDTVSWYQQALGQGPQFIFQYYEEEERQRGNFPDRFSGHQFPNYSSELNVNALLLGDSALYLCASSLAVRNTEAFFGQGTRLTVV.

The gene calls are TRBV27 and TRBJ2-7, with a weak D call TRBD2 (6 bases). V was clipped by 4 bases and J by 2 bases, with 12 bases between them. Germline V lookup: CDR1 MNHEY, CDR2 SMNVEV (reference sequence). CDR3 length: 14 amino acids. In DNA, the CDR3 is TGTGCCAGCAGTTCCCGGGGAGGAGCCTACGAGCAGTACTTC. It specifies CASSSRGGAYEQYF.

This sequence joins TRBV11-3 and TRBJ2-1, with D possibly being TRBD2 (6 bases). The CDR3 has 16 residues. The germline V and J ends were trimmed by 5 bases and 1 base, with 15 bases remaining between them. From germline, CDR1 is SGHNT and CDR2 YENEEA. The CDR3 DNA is TGTGCCAGCAGCGCTGGGGGGACCGTGTCCTACAATGAGCAGTTCTTC. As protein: CASSAGGTVSYNEQFF.

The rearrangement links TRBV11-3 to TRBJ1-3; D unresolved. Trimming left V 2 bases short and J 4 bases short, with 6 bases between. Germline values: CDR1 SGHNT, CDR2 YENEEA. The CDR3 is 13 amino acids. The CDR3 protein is CASSLSRGNTIYF. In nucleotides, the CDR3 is TGTGCCAGCAGCTTAAGCCGGGGAAACACCATATATTTT.

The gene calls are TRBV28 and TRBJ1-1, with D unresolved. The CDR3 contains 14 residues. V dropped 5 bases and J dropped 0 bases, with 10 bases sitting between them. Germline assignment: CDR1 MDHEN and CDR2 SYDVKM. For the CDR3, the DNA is TGTGCCAGCAGTGTCCGCAGGATGAACACTGAAGCTTTCTTT. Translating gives CASSVRRMNTEAFF.

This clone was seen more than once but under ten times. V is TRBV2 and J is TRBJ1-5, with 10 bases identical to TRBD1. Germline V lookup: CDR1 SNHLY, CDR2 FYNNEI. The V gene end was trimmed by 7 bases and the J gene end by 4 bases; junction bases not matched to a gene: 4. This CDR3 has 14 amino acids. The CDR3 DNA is TGTGCCAGCATTCGGGACAGGGGAAATCAGCCCCAGCATTTT. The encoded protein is CASIRDRGNQPQHF.

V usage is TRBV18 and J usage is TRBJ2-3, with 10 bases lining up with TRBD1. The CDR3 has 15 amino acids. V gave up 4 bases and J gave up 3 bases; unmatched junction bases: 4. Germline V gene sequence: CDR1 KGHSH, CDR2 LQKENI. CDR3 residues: CASSRDRGRTDTQYF. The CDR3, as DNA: TGTGCCAGCTCACGGGACAGGGGTCGAACAGATACGCAGTATTTT.

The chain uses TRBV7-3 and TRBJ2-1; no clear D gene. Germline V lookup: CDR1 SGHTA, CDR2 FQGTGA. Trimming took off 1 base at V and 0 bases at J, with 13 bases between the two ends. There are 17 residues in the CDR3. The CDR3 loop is CASSLNHPKSSYNEQFF. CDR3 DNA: TGTGCCAGCAGCTTAAATCATCCCAAGAGCTCCTACAATGAGCAGTTCTTC. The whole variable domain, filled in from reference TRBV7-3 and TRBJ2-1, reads GAGVSQTPSNKVTEKGKYVELRCDPISGHTALYWYRQSLGQGPEFLIYFQGTGAADDSGLPNDRFFAVRPEGSVSTLKIQRTERGDSAVYLCASSLNHPKSSYNEQFFGPGTRLTVL.

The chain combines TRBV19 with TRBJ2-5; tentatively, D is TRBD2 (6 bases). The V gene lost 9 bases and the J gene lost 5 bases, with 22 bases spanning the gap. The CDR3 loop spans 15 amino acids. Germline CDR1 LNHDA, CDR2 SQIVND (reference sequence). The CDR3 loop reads CASKPGDFPVETQYF. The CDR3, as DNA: TGTGCCAGCAAACCCGGGGACTTCCCAGTTGAGACCCAGTACTTC.

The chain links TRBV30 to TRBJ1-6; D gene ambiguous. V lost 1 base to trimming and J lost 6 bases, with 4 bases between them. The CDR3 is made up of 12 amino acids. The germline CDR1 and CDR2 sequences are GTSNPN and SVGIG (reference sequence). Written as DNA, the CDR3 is TGTGCCTGGAGTGGGGTTAATTCACCCCTCCACTTT. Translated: CAWSGVNSPLHF.

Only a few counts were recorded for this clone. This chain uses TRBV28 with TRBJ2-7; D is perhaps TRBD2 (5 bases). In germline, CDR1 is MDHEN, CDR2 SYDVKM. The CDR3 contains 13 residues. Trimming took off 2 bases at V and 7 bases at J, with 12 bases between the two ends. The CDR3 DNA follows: TGTGCCAGCAGTTTAGGAGCGGAGTGGGAGCAGTACTTC. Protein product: CASSLGAEWEQYF.

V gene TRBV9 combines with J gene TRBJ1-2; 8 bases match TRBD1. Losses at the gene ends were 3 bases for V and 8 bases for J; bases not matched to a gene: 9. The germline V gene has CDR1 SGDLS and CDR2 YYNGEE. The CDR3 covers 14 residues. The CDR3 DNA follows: TGTGCCAGCAGCGCCTCCCCAGGGGGCGCAGGCTACACCTTC. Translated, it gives CASSASPGGAGYTF.

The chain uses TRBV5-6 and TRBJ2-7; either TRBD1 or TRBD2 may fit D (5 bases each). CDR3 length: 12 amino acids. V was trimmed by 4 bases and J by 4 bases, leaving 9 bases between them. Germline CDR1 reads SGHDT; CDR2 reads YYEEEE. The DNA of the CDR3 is TGTGCCAGCAGCCGAGGGGAATACGAGCAGTACTTC. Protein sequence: CASSRGEYEQYF. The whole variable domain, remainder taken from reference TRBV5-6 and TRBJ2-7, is DAGVTQSPTHLIKTRGQQVTLRCSPKSGHDTVSWYQQALGQGPQFIFQYYEEEERQRGNFPDRFSGHQFPNYSSELNVNALLLGDSALYLCASSRGEYEQYFGPGTRLTVT.

As DNA, the CDR3 is TGTGCCAGCCGTGCGGCCAAAAACATTCAGTACTTC. This codes for CASRAAKNIQYF. The J gene is TRBJ2-4, the V gene TRBV9; no clear D gene. V lost 7 bases to trimming and J lost 1 base, with 6 bases between them. Germline values: CDR1 SGDLS, CDR2 YYNGEE. This CDR3 has 12 amino acids.

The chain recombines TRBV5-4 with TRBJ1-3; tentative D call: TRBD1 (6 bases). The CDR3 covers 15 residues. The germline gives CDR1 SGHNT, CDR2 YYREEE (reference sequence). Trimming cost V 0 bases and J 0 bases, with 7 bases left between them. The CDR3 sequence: CASSLGTVSGNTIYF. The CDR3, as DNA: TGTGCCAGCAGCTTGGGGACAGTCTCTGGAAACACCATATATTTT.

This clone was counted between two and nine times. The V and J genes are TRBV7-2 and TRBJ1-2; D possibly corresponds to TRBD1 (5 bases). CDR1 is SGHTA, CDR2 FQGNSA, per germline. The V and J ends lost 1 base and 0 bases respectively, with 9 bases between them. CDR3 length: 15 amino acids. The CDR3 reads CASSLEQEANYGYTF. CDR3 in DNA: TGTGCCAGCAGCTTAGAACAGGAGGCTAACTATGGCTACACCTTC.

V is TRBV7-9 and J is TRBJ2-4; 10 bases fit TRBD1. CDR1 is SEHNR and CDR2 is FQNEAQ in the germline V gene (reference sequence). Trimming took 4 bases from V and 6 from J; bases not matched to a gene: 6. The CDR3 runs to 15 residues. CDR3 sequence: CASSSMGQGLNIQYF. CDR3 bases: TGTGCCAGCAGCTCCATGGGACAGGGGTTAAACATTCAGTACTTC.

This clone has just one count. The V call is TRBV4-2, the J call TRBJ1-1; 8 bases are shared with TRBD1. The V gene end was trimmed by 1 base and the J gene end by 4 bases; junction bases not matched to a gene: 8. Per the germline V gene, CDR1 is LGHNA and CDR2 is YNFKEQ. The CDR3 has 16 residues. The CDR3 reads CASSQGLGQGPTEAFF. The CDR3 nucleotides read TGTGCCAGCAGCCAAGGGTTAGGACAGGGCCCCACTGAAGCTTTCTTT.

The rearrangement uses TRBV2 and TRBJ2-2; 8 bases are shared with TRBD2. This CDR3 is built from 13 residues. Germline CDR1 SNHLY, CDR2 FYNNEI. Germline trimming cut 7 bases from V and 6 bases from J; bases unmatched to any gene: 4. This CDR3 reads CASMATSAGELFF. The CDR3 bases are TGTGCCAGCATGGCGACTAGCGCCGGGGAGCTGTTTTTT. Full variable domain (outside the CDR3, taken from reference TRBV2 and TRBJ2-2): EPEVTQTPSHQVTQMGQEVILRCVPISNHLYFYWYRQILGQKVEFLVSFYNNEISEKSEIFDDQFSVERPDGSNFTLKIRSTKLEDSAMYFCASMATSAGELFFGEGSRLTVL.

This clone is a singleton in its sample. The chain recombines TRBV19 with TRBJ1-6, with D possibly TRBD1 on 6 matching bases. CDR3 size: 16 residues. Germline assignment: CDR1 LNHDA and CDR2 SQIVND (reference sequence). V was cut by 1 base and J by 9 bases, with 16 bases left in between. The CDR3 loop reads CASSIADSTGRSPLHF. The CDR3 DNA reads TGTGCCAGTAGTATAGCCGACTCGACAGGACGTTCACCCCTCCACTTT.

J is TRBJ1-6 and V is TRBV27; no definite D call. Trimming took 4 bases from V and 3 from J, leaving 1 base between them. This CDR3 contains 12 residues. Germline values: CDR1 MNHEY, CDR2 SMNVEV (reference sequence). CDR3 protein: CASSYYNSPLHF. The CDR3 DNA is TGTGCCAGCAGTTACTATAATTCACCCCTCCACTTT.

DNA of the CDR3: TGTGCCAGCAGCAAATCAGTGAACACTGAAGCTTTCTTT. As protein: CASSKSVNTEAFF. The V and J genes are TRBV7-3 and TRBJ1-1; D gene ambiguous. CDR1 SGHTA and CDR2 FQGTGA come from the germline V gene. The CDR3 loop spans 13 amino acids. V was trimmed by 5 bases and J by 0 bases, leaving 7 bases between them.

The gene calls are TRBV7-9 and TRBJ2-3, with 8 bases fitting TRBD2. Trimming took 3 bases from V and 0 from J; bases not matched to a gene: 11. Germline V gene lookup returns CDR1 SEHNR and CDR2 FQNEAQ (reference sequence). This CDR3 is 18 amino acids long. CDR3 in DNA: TGTGCCAGCAGCTTTTCGATCGGGCGGGGGGTAAGCACAGATACGCAGTATTTT. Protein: CASSFSIGRGVSTDTQYF.

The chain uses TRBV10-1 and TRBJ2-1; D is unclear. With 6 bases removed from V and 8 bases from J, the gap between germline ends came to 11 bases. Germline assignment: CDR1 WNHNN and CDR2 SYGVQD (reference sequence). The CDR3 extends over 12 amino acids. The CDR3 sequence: CASSTGKDEQFF. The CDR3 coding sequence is TGCGCCAGCAGCACCGGTAAGGATGAGCAGTTCTTC.

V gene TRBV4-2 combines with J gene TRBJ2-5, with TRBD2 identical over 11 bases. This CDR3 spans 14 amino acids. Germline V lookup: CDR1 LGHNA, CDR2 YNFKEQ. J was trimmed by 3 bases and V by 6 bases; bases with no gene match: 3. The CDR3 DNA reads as TGTGCCAGCAGACCGGGACTAGCGGAAGAGACCCAGTACTTC. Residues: CASRPGLAEETQYF.

The CDR3 bases are TGCGCCAGCAGTGCGACAGGGTCTCAGTCAGATACGCAGTATTTT. Amino acid sequence: CASSATGSQSDTQYF. V usage is TRBV5-1 and J usage is TRBJ2-3, with 7 bases lining up with TRBD1. After removal of 5 bases from V and 4 bases from J, the junction contained 10 bases not matched to a gene. Germline V gives CDR1 SGHRS, CDR2 YFSETQ. The CDR3 is 15 amino acids.

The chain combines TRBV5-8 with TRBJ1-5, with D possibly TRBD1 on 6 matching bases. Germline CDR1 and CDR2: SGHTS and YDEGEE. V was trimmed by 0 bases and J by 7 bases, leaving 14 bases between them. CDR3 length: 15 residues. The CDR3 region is CASSLVGHSGQPQHF. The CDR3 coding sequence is TGTGCCAGCAGCTTGGTGGGACATTCGGGACAGCCCCAGCATTTT.

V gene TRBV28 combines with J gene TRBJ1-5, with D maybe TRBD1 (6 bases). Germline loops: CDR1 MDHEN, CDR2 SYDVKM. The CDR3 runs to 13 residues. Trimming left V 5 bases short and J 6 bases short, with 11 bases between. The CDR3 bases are TGTGCCAGCAGTCAGGGGATAATTCAGCCCCAGCATTTT. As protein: CASSQGIIQPQHF.